The T cell receptor beta chain described here comes from a study of T cells in Graves' hyperthyroidism and ophthalmopathy. Clinical symptoms, serum thyroxine and TRAb, thyroid ultrasound and orbital computed tomography together formed the diagnostic basis. RNA transcripts yielded amplified TCR beta CDR3 regions. The HTBI primer set was used in a first-round RT-PCR of the TCR CDR3. MiXCR was run by TCRdb on the multiplex PCR reads, yielding one entry per CDR3 protein. In the table there are hundreds of thousands of distinct CDR3 sequences, about a sixth of which are singletons. Many counts were recorded for this clonotype. CDR1 is LNHNV, CDR2 YYDKDF, per germline (reference sequence). With V trimmed by 5 bases and J by 2 bases, 6 bases remained unmatched. This CDR3 region has 15 residues.

This receptor was obtained from a woman in her twenties or thirties with Graves' hyperthyroidism. The chain employs TRBV15 and TRBJ2-7; 10 bases agree with TRBD1. Sequencing was performed on blood. The CDR3 region is CATSRDRGKTYEQYF. CDR3 coding DNA: TGTGCCACCAGCCGGGACAGGGGCAAAACCTACGAGCAGTACTTC.